What follows are 15 T cell receptor beta chains derived from one specimen sequenced in a study of T cell repertoires in cytomegalovirus infection (dated by TCRdb to between 2018 and 2021). Sequencing instrument: Illumina HiSeq 1500. The public reads were reprocessed in TCRdb via fastp at Q25 and MiXCR, keeping in-frame beta chains. Rows with a matching CDR3 protein are joined into one entry that keeps the most common DNA and genes. The table for this sample lists about 150,000 distinct CDR3 sequences; around 22% of them were counted only once. Approximately 11% of the sample comes from the top ten. Sequenced input: PBMCs. The receptors derive from a human donor in good health (CMV status not recorded). Some clones in this sample may be carry-over from other donors' samples.

The chain joins TRBV28 to TRBJ1-3, with D perhaps matching TRBD1 (6 bases). Looked up from germline, CDR1 is MDHEN and CDR2 is SYDVKM. There are 17 residues in the CDR3. Trimming took 4 bases from V and 4 from J, leaving 20 bases between them. The CDR3 sequence: CASSSGITGWGGNTIYF. CDR3 coding DNA: TGTGCCAGCAGTTCCGGAATTACAGGGTGGGGAGGAAACACCATATATTTT.

The chain has TRBV19 and TRBJ2-1; TRBD1 or TRBD2 may be the D gene (5 bases each). The CDR3 has 15 residues. The ends were cut back, 4 bases at V and 3 bases at J, with 13 bases in the middle. Germline CDR1 and CDR2: LNHDA and SQIVND (reference sequence). Here the CDR3 reads CASSTPGRVYNEQFF. CDR3 nucleotides: TGTGCCAGTAGTACCCCGGGACGGGTCTACAATGAGCAGTTCTTC.

This clonotype was picked up a small number of times. V usage is TRBV7-3 and J usage is TRBJ1-1; D not certain. This CDR3 has 13 amino acids. Looked up from germline, CDR1 is SGHTA and CDR2 is FQGTGA. V lost 1 base and J 7 bases, leaving 10 bases between the germline ends. CDR3 residues: CASSLRGSGEAFF. DNA for the CDR3: TGTGCCAGCAGCTTAAGGGGTTCCGGTGAAGCTTTCTTT. The full variable domain, its missing parts supplied by reference TRBV7-3 and TRBJ1-1, is GAGVSQTPSNKVTEKGKYVELRCDPISGHTALYWYRQSLGQGPEFLIYFQGTGAADDSGLPNDRFFAVRPEGSVSTLKIQRTERGDSAVYLCASSLRGSGEAFFGQGTRLTVV.

The CDR3 reads CASSFSTGAAEQYF. The CDR3, as DNA: TGTGCCAGCAGCTTCAGTACAGGGGCCGCCGAGCAGTACTTC. The chain links TRBV7-9 to TRBJ2-7; TRBD1 agrees at 7 bases. The CDR3 has 14 residues. The V gene's germline CDR1 is SEHNR and CDR2 FQNEAQ (reference sequence). J gave up 6 bases and V 3 bases, and 8 bases lay outside the gene matches.

Of note for this clonotype: This may stem from a read error, because a much larger clone lies one nucleotide away. The chain carries TRBV7-2 and TRBJ2-2, with unresolved D. Germline V gene lookup returns CDR1 SGHTA and CDR2 FQGNSA. There are 14 residues in the CDR3. V was cut by 3 bases and J by 6 bases, with 11 bases left in between. In DNA, the CDR3 is TGTGCCAGCAGCTTGAGATCCGGCCCCGGGGAGCTGTTTTTT. Protein: CASSLRSGPGELFF.

This clonotype was seen repeatedly, ten times or more. The chain carries TRBV7-2 and TRBJ1-1, with no clear D. CDR1 is SGHTA and CDR2 is FQGNSA in the germline V gene. The germline V and J ends were trimmed by 6 bases and 1 base, with 15 bases remaining between them. This CDR3 region has 15 residues. CDR3 nucleotides: TGTGCCAGCAGGAAAAGCCGAGCTTCGAACACTGAAGCTTTCTTT. It yields the protein CASRKSRASNTEAFF.

There are a few counts of this clonotype. The chain links TRBV29-1 to TRBJ2-7, with D perhaps matching TRBD1 or TRBD2 (5 bases each). The CDR3 is 12 amino acids. The V end was cut by 4 bases, the J end by 4 bases, with 11 bases between. Per the germline V gene, CDR1 is SQVTM and CDR2 is ANQGSEA. Here the CDR3 reads CSVGGRLYEQYF. In DNA, the CDR3 is TGCAGCGTTGGGGGACGGTTATACGAGCAGTACTTC.

The chain recombines TRBV5-1 with TRBJ2-5, with 10 bases matching TRBD2. The CDR3 consists of 16 residues. V lost 4 bases and J lost 3; bases outside the gene matches: 9. Germline V gives CDR1 SGHRS, CDR2 YFSETQ. The CDR3 coding sequence is TGCGCCAGCAGCCCCCGACCTCTAGCGGGGGAAGAGACCCAGTACTTC. This sequence encodes CASSPRPLAGEETQYF.

The chain links TRBV20-1 to TRBJ1-1; tentative D call: TRBD1 (5 bases). CDR1 is DFQATT and CDR2 is SNEGSKA in the germline V gene (reference sequence). V gave up 2 bases and J gave up 4 bases, with 20 bases separating them. There are 16 residues in the CDR3. The CDR3 DNA sequence: TGCAGTGCTAGACTGAGACGGGGCTCGACGGTCACTGAAGCTTTCTTT. Protein: CSARLRRGSTVTEAFF.

This clonotype appeared a few times. The V gene is TRBV27, the J gene TRBJ2-3, with TRBD2 identical over 11 bases. J gave up 3 bases and V 2 bases, and 4 bases lay outside the gene matches. In germline, CDR1 is MNHEY, CDR2 SMNVEV (reference sequence). The CDR3 totals 16 residues. The CDR3 sequence is CASSLNPSGRTDTQYF. The DNA of the CDR3 is TGTGCCAGCAGTTTAAACCCTAGCGGGAGGACAGATACGCAGTATTTT.

This chain connects TRBV12-3 or TRBV12-4 to TRBJ2-1; D tentatively fits TRBD1 or TRBD2 (5 bases each). Trimming stripped 6 bases from V and 8 bases from J, with 23 bases between. The CDR3 has 16 amino acids. CDR3 in amino acids: CASSSPGRSGGDEQFF. The CDR3 coding sequence is TGTGCCAGCAGCTCTCCGGGACGCTCAGGAGGCGATGAGCAGTTCTTC.

The chain recombines TRBV13 with TRBJ2-5; D not certain. The ends were cut back, 3 bases at V and 2 bases at J, with 16 bases in the middle. Germline CDR1 reads PRHDT; CDR2 reads FYEKMQ (reference sequence). The CDR3 loop spans 16 amino acids. DNA for the CDR3: TGTGCCAGCAGCTTCCGGGCCACAGACGGTCAAGAGACCCAGTACTTC. Residues: CASSFRATDGQETQYF.

This chain links TRBV10-3 with TRBJ2-3; 9 bases are a match to TRBD2. Per germline, CDR1 ENHRY and CDR2 SYGVKD. V lost 4 bases and J lost 5; bases outside the gene matches: 4. This CDR3 comprises 14 residues. The CDR3 region has the DNA TGTGCCATCAGTGCGGCGGGGGGGCAAGATACGCAGTATTTT. Its protein product is CAISAAGGQDTQYF.

This clonotype was picked up a small number of times. The V gene is TRBV11-1, the J gene TRBJ2-1; tentative D call: TRBD2 (5 bases). Germline values: CDR1 SGHAT, CDR2 FQDESV (reference sequence). The CDR3 runs to 13 residues. The germline V and J ends were trimmed by 1 base and 9 bases, with 10 bases remaining between them. DNA of the CDR3: TGTGCCAGCAGCTTAGACGGGGAAAGTGAGCAGTTCTTC. Amino acids: CASSLDGESEQFF.

The gene calls are TRBV6-2 or TRBV6-3 and TRBJ2-1; tentative D call: TRBD1 (5 bases). V gave up 2 bases and J gave up 2 bases, with 10 bases separating them. The V gene's germline CDR1 is MNHEY and CDR2 SVGEGT. There are 15 residues in the CDR3. Written as DNA, the CDR3 is TGTGCCAGCAGTTACGGGGCAGCCACCTACAATGAGCAGTTCTTC. It translates to CASSYGAATYNEQFF.